The source of this T cell receptor beta chain is a study of blood T cell repertoires in COVID-19. Libraries were prepared by immunoSEQ multiplex PCR; TCRdb keeps only in-frame clonotypes and omits some of them. The table includes some 310,000 clones, about nine tenths detected once. Participants, about 18 to 95 years old, spanned 25 or so US areas. Researchers sorted participants into cohorts using their self-reported clinical history. Cohort 3 recovered donors had two negative PCRs, clearance, or symptom resolution. CDR1 is LGHDT, CDR2 YNNKEL, per germline (reference sequence). This CDR3 spans 16 amino acids. V shed 4 bases, J shed 2 bases, and the junction held 6 bases outside the gene matches.

The chain recombines TRBV3-1 (or the pseudogene TRBV3-2) with TRBJ1-5; 9 nucleotides align to TRBD1. This receptor was identified in a woman in her thirties who had recovered from COVID-19. The sequencing input was PBMCs or T cells enriched from blood (not recorded which). CDR3: CASSPGTGTGNQPQHF. The CDR3 nucleotides are TGTGCCAGCAGCCCCGGGACAGGGACGGGCAATCAGCCCCAGCATTTT.